This entry is about one T cell receptor (beta chain). What it binds is not known. Clones were sequenced by immunoSEQ multiplex PCR, and TCRdb holds only the in-frame ones, with some missing. The table shows about 30,000 clones, with around 85% occurring only once. The data originate from a study of a mutant IDH1 vaccine in newly diagnosed glioma. The time point here: week 5, during vaccination. Doses comprised 300 ug of mutant IDH1 20-mer peptide each, plus topical imiquimod. Germline V CDR1 and CDR2: LNHDA, SQIVND (reference sequence). V was shortened by 7 bases and J by 3 bases, with 8 bases between the two germline ends. The CDR3 consists of 12 residues.

The TCR was taken from a man aged 25-45 years with glioma. The sample consisted of PBMCs, taken from a glioma patient whose treatment included an IDH1 peptide vaccine. This sequence joins TRBV19 and TRBJ2-3; D is possibly TRBD1 (7 bases). The chain's CDR3 is CASTGGTDTQYF. CDR3 bases: TGTGCCAGTACAGGGGGGACAGATACGCAGTATTTT.